The entry that follows covers one TCR beta chain sequence. The sample is drawn from a study of Ad26.COV2.S vaccination and SARS-CoV-2 variants. Here immunoSEQ multiplex PCR was the method, and the copy in TCRdb shows in-frame clones only, minus some. Of 350,000 to 500,000 clones listed, about nine tenths were seen once; the top ten hold 9% to 15%. Treatment indicated: about 20 received Ad26.COV2.S at low or high dose, single or two shots; about 5 received placebo; per-sample allocation not given. After the first vaccine or placebo injection, samples were drawn on day 63. Germline-derived CDR1 and CDR2 are LNHNV and YYDKDF (reference sequence). The length of the CDR3 is 16 residues. Trimming removed 0 bases from V and 7 bases from J; junction bases left unmatched: 3.

The TCR comes from a person aged 18-65 years who received the Ad26.COV2.S COVID-19 vaccine or a placebo. This specimen was peripheral blood, taken in a trial of Ad26.COV2.S vaccine versus placebo. The J gene is TRBJ2-1, the V gene TRBV15, with 13 bases identical to TRBD2. CDR3 sequence reads: CATSRDGTSGVNEQFF. In nucleotides, the CDR3 is TGTGCCACCAGCAGAGACGGGACTAGCGGGGTGAATGAGCAGTTCTTC.